The entry that follows covers one TCR beta chain sequence. This CDR3 is built from 14 residues. Trimming at V came to 5 bases and at J to 6 bases, leaving 10 bases not matched to a gene. Germline V gene data show CDR1 as MNHEY and CDR2 as SMNVEV (reference sequence). The sample is drawn from a study of blood T cell repertoires in COVID-19. Overall study: Whether acute or convalescent, the COVID-19 samples came from the United States, Italy and Spain. In each case, the material was cDNA or gDNA derived from T cells, B-cell-depleted T cells, or PBMCs.

Participant age was roughly 18 to 100 years, and participants resided in around 24 US areas. Participant-reported clinical history was the basis for cohort assignment. Assay used: immunoSEQ multiplex PCR; TCRdb lists only in-frame clones, some missing. Of approximately 250,000 clones detected, 90% appear once; the ten largest clones hold about 4%. The source of this sequence is a woman aged 25 to 45 with acute COVID-19. The chain combines TRBV27 with TRBJ2-7; 7 nucleotides agree with TRBD1. The sample comprised PBMCs or T cells enriched from blood (not recorded which). The CDR3 protein is CASSDRDSSGEQYF. The CDR3 region has the DNA TGTGCCAGCAGTGACAGGGATTCTAGTGGCGAGCAGTACTTC.